This TCR beta chain derives from a study of T cells after posttransplantation cyclophosphamide. Sequencing used immunoSEQ multiplex PCR; TCRdb keeps in-frame clones, though not all of them. The table records more than 30,000 clones, over 80% of them present only once. V lost 6 bases to trimming and J lost 8 bases, with 16 bases between them. The CDR3 has 13 amino acids. CDR1 SGHNT and CDR2 YENEEA come from the germline V gene. To note about this clone: The antigen remains undetermined.

Overall study results and limits: Tissue-infiltrating T cells from skin or gut overlapped little with blood T cells.

Cells defined as naive were viable CD3+CD4+ or CD3+CD8+ and CCR7+CD45RA+CD45RO-CD95-CD27+CD28+. On the day of bone marrow donation, the related graft donor provided peripheral blood. The chain uses TRBV11-3 and TRBJ1-2, with D possibly being TRBD1 (5 bases). The sequencing sample was made of naive CD4+ T cells sorted from PBMCs. This clonotype was obtained from a woman aged 55-75 years in good health, CMV-negative, and a related stem cell transplant donor. This CDR3 reads CASSAGGVEGYTF. CDR3 coding DNA: TGTGCCAGCAGTGCGGGAGGGGTGGAAGGCTACACCTTC.